These T cell receptor beta chains were read from a single sample in a study of PD-L1 blockade in urothelial cancer. Using immunoSEQ multiplex PCR, the repertoire was profiled, and TCRdb retains in-frame clones only, with some absent. The sample carries around 47,000 clones, roughly 78% recorded once. The sequencing here drew on PBMCs, taken around atezolizumab (anti-PD-L1) treatment. Every receptor here comes from a man aged 60 to 69 with urothelial cancer. Both conserved end residues are part of each CDR3.

TRBJ1-1	TRBV20-1	CSALGTPEAFF
TRBJ2-3	TRBV6-1	CAIKTSGGRDTQYF
TRBJ2-2	TRBV18	CASSPAPSGGAGELFF
TRBJ2-7	TRBV29-1	CSVLTGVSEQYF
TRBJ1-6	TRBV5-1	CASSPAGPNSPLHF
TRBJ2-2	TRBV5-6	CASSLVGLNTGELFF
TRBJ2-7	TRBV6-4	CASILVPDRGAPLSYEQYF
TRBJ2-2	TRBV6-4	CASRRDLHTGELFF
TRBJ2-2	TRBV28	CASTIRRRGFGELFF
TRBJ2-1	TRBV2	CASRPNPWDRRGNEQFF
TRBJ2-7	TRBV5-4	CASSLERQGDAKRNF
TRBJ1-3	TRBV19	CASSLRDRGNTIYF
TRBJ2-2	TRBV28	CASSLSGGRAGELFF
TRBJ1-4	TRBV6-6	CASSYPTGDGNEKLFF
TRBJ1-3	TRBV19	CASTNKPGGFTGNTIYF
TRBJ2-7	TRBV5-1	CASSDYPGLAGGPYEQYF
TRBJ2-3	TRBV12-5	CASAPGGVAADTQYF
TRBJ2-3	TRBV7-2	CASSLELVTDTQYF
TRBJ1-1	TRBV2	CASTTVEGTEAFF
TRBJ2-5	TRBV6-1	CASRPGTLETQYF
TRBJ1-5	TRBV11-1	CASSLGRGSNQPQHF
TRBJ2-2	TRBV6-5	CASSRTGGDAGELFF
TRBJ2-1	TRBV5-1	CASSHALAGVSYNEQFF
TRBJ1-1	TRBV6-5	CASSSPGQGREAFF
TRBJ2-2	TRBV29-1	CSVRLLGAGELFF
TRBJ2-2	TRBV7-2	CASSSQGGTGELFF